This is a list of T cell receptor beta chains from one sample in a study of CD8 T cells in ankylosing spondylitis. Each CDR3 protein is one row after TCRdb ran MiXCR on the 5' RACE reads. Among fewer than 200,000 distinct CDR3 sequences, roughly 10% were seen once, and the ten largest hold around 16%. Material for sequencing was blood, either unsorted or a sorted T cell fraction (not recorded which). Receptor source: a female donor with ankylosing spondylitis or in good health (not recorded which). Both conserved end residues are part of each CDR3. The order of the fields is clone size, V gene, D gene, J gene, CDR3 protein, CDR3 DNA. D genes are given only for firm matches. The size field is filled for only some rows; it gives once, few, many or a size class.

few	TRBV15	TRBD2	TRBJ2-1	CATSRDRLAGGVNEQFF	TGTGCCACCAGCAGAGATCGACTAGCGGGAGGAGTCAATGAGCAGTTCTTC
few	TRBV11-1	-	TRBJ2-1	CASSLGTNNRVSWFSQYEQFF	TGTGCCAGCAGCTTAGGGACCAACAACAGGGTTTCATGGTTTTCACAATACGAGCAGTTCTTC
-	TRBV6-2/TRBV6-3	-	TRBJ1-5	CASSYSERGQPQHF	TGTGCCAGCAGTTACTCGGAGAGGGGTCAGCCCCAGCATTTT
few	TRBV28	-	TRBJ2-5	CASSLSDLDQETQYF	TGTGCCAGCAGTTTATCGGACTTAGACCAAGAGACCCAGTACTTC
few	TRBV29-1	TRBD2	TRBJ2-1	CSVEGTSGSVVGEQFF	TGCAGCGTTGAGGGGACTAGCGGGAGCGTAGTGGGTGAGCAGTTCTTC
-	TRBV7-2	-	TRBJ1-1	CASSPRTDHTEAFF	TGTGCCAGCAGCCCCCGGACAGACCACACTGAAGCTTTCTTT
few	TRBV7-9	-	TRBJ1-4	CASSPGVRVNEKLFF	TGTGCCAGCAGCCCAGGAGTTAGGGTTAATGAAAAACTGTTTTTT
-	TRBV20-1	TRBD2	TRBJ2-1	CSARASGTTDNEQFF	TGCAGTGCTAGAGCCAGCGGGACGACAGACAATGAGCAGTTCTTC
-	TRBV10-2	-	TRBJ2-3	CASSRLVIDTQYF	TGCGCCAGCAGTAGATTAGTGATAGATACGCAGTATTTT
-	TRBV27	TRBD1	TRBJ2-1	CASSPGTGGLNEQFF	TGTGCCAGCAGTCCCGGGACAGGGGGCTTGAATGAGCAGTTCTTC
-	TRBV9	TRBD1	TRBJ1-2	CASSVDLTGEGFGYTF	TGTGCCAGCAGCGTAGACCTGACAGGGGAAGGATTCGGCTACACCTTC
-	TRBV20-1	-	TRBJ2-7	CSAEIEGRRPWGGYEQYF	TGCAGTGCCGAGATTGAAGGGCGACGGCCTTGGGGTGGCTACGAGCAGTACTTC
-	TRBV7-9	-	TRBJ1-4	CASSPLTGNEKLFF	TGTGCCAGCAGCCCCCTGACAGGAAATGAAAAACTGTTTTTT
few	TRBV11-2	TRBD2	TRBJ2-3	CASSLDPTSGITDTQYF	TGTGCCAGCAGCTTAGACCCTACTAGCGGGATAACAGATACGCAGTATTTT
many	TRBV4-2	-	TRBJ2-1	CASSQAINEQFF	TGTGCCAGCAGCCAGGCTATCAATGAGCAGTTCTTC
few	TRBV9	TRBD1	TRBJ2-7	CASSVGRGPSYEQYF	TGTGCCAGCAGCGTAGGTAGGGGGCCCTCCTACGAGCAGTACTTC
-	TRBV6-5	TRBD2	TRBJ2-1	CASSYSAGVEQFF	TGTGCCAGCAGTTACTCAGCGGGAGTTGAGCAGTTCTTC
few	TRBV25-1	-	TRBJ1-1	CASSIVGGYGNTEAFF	TGTGCCAGCAGTATTGTAGGGGGATACGGGAACACTGAAGCTTTCTTT
-	TRBV6-1	-	TRBJ2-1	CASSEDPSGRVEQFF	TGTGCCAGCAGTGAGGACCCCTCGGGGCGAGTTGAGCAGTTCTTC
-	TRBV5-4	TRBD1	TRBJ2-3	CASSLIGQGSDTQYF	TGTGCCAGCAGCTTGATAGGACAGGGCTCAGATACGCAGTATTTT
many	TRBV27	TRBD2	TRBJ2-1	CASSPGLVGEQFF	TGTGCCAGCAGCCCCGGACTAGTCGGTGAGCAGTTCTTC
few	TRBV29-1	-	TRBJ2-1	CSVEGGTSYNEQFF	TGCAGCGTTGAAGGGGGGACATCCTACAATGAGCAGTTCTTC
few	TRBV10-2	TRBD2	TRBJ2-1	CASSVGLAGTNEQFF	TGCGCCAGCAGTGTGGGACTAGCGGGAACCAATGAGCAGTTCTTC
-	TRBV20-1	-	TRBJ2-3	CRVGGGTDTQYF	TGCAGGGTCGGGGGTGGCACAGATACGCAGTATTTT
few	TRBV28	-	TRBJ1-6	CASSFLRGWNSPLHF	TGTGCCAGCAGTTTCTTAAGGGGTTGGAACTCACCCCTCCACTTT
-	TRBV11-3	TRBD2	TRBJ2-1	CASSLVAGAPYNEQFF	TGTGCCAGCAGCTTAGTAGCGGGAGCCCCCTACAATGAGCAGTTCTTC
many	TRBV29-1	-	TRBJ2-7	CSGKGGEETYEQYF	TGCAGCGGAAAAGGGGGAGAGGAAACCTACGAGCAGTACTTC
many	TRBV7-3	TRBD2	TRBJ2-7	CASSFGAGGIYEQYF	TGTGCCAGCAGCTTTGGCGCGGGAGGTATCTACGAGCAGTACTTC
-	TRBV4-2	-	TRBJ2-1	CASSQDAGNEQFF	TGTGCCAGCAGCCAAGATGCGGGAAACGAGCAGTTCTTC
-	TRBV9	-	TRBJ2-1	CASSPPSNEQFF	TGTGCCAGCAGCCCTCCTAGCAATGAGCAGTTCTTC
few	TRBV28	-	TRBJ1-1	CASMFRPGDTEAFF	TGTGCCAGCATGTTCAGGCCGGGGGACACTGAAGCTTTCTTT
-	TRBV5-6	TRBD2	TRBJ2-7	CASSSGTSPIYEQYF	TGTGCCAGCAGCTCGGGGACTAGCCCCATCTACGAGCAGTACTTC
few	TRBV12-3/TRBV12-4	-	TRBJ1-1	CASSLTALEAFF	TGTGCCAGCAGTTTAACAGCTCTTGAAGCTTTCTTT
-	TRBV21-1	-	TRBJ2-7	CASSKPDRGPSATGRADEQYF	TGTGCCAGCAGCAAACCTGACCGCGGGCCTAGCGCAACGGGCAGGGCCGACGAGCAGTACTTC
-	TRBV29-1	TRBD1	TRBJ2-7	CSVAPGQGGYEQYF	TGCAGCGTTGCTCCGGGACAGGGAGGCTACGAGCAGTACTTC
many	TRBV20-1	TRBD2	TRBJ2-1	CSARDRASGRTYNEQFF	TGCAGTGCTAGAGATCGGGCTAGCGGCCGAACCTACAATGAGCAGTTCTTC
many	TRBV29-1	TRBD2	TRBJ2-2	CSVGLAGVGDTGELFF	TGCAGCGTTGGGCTAGCGGGAGTAGGGGACACCGGGGAGCTGTTTTTT
many	TRBV12-3/TRBV12-4	TRBD1	TRBJ2-7	CASSPQGAYEQYF	TGTGCCAGCAGTCCACAGGGGGCCTACGAGCAGTACTTC
-	TRBV7-9	TRBD2	TRBJ2-1	CASSLTLAGVHEQFF	TGTGCCAGCAGCTTAACACTAGCGGGGGTGCATGAGCAGTTCTTC
many	TRBV29-1	TRBD2	TRBJ2-1	CSVEDWTSDNEQFF	TGCAGCGTTGAAGATTGGACTAGCGATAATGAGCAGTTCTTC
many	TRBV5-1	-	TRBJ2-3	CASVDTQYF	TGCGCCAGCGTAGATACGCAGTATTTT
few	TRBV4-3	-	TRBJ2-7	CASSQRVGSSYEQYF	TGCGCCAGCAGCCAAAGGGTGGGCTCCTCCTACGAGCAGTACTTC